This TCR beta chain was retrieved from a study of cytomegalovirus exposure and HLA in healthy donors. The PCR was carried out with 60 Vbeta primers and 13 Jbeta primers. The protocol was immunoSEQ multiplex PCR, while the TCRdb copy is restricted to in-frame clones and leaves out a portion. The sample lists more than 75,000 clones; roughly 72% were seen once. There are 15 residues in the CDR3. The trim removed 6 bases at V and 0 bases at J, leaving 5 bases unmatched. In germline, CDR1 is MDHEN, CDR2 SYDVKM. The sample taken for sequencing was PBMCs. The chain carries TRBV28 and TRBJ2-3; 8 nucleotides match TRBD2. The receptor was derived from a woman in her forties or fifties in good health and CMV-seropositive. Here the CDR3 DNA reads TGTGCCAGCAGATTAGCGGGACTCAGCACAGATACGCAGTATTTT. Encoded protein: CASRLAGLSTDTQYF.